The 22 T cell receptor beta chains below all came from one sample that was sequenced in a study of T-cell memory formation after mild COVID-19. TCRdb independently ran MiXCR on the 5' RACE reads; one entry per CDR3 protein. This sample has roughly 510,000 distinct CDR3 sequences, with roughly 17% found just once. The sequenced material came from PBMCs or a T cell subset sorted from them (not recorded which). The receptor set was obtained from an adult woman who had mild COVID-19 (a few samples of this study predate the infection). Cell type and time point are not known.

The CDR3 DNA reads TGCAGTGCTCTTGACAGGGGGCTAGGAAACTATGGCTACACCTTC. This sequence encodes CSALDRGLGNYGYTF. The chain recombines TRBV20-1 with TRBJ1-2; 10 bases fit TRBD1. Germline CDR1 is DFQATT and CDR2 is SNEGSKA (reference sequence). The J segment lost 2 bases and the V segment lost 5 bases, leaving 8 bases of the junction unmatched. This CDR3 spans 15 amino acids.

V gene TRBV2 combines with J gene TRBJ2-1; D may be TRBD1 or TRBD2 (6 bases each). The CDR3 spans 16 residues. CDR1 is SNHLY, CDR2 FYNNEI, per germline. Trimming took 6 bases from V and 3 from J, leaving 18 bases between them. This CDR3 reads CASSGGQKRDYNEQFF. CDR3 bases: TGTGCCAGCAGCGGGGGACAAAAGAGGGACTACAATGAGCAGTTCTTC.

CDR3 DNA sequence: TGTGCCAGCTCGCCTAGGCGCGCGGCGGACACTGAAGCTTTCTTT. This codes for CASSPRRAADTEAFF. The chain combines TRBV18 with TRBJ1-1; D is uncertain. The germline V and J ends were trimmed by 6 bases and 3 bases, with 17 bases remaining between them. CDR1 is KGHSH, CDR2 LQKENI, per germline. CDR3 size: 15 residues.

The chain carries TRBV19 and TRBJ1-1; D is undetermined. Germline V gene sequence: CDR1 LNHDA, CDR2 SQIVND (reference sequence). The CDR3 is 12 residues long. V was trimmed by 7 bases and J by 1 base, leaving 7 bases between them. The CDR3 nucleotides are TGTGCCAGTAAAGCAGGGAACACTGAAGCTTTCTTT. Its protein product is CASKAGNTEAFF.

This clonotype was seen a few times. The genes are TRBV15 and TRBJ2-7; D unclear. Trimming cost V 0 bases and J 2 bases, with 8 bases left between them. CDR1 is LNHNV, CDR2 YYDKDF, per germline (reference sequence). The CDR3 spans 14 residues. As DNA, the CDR3 is TGTGCCACCAGCAGAGATCAGGACCCCTACGAGCAGTACTTC. Residues: CATSRDQDPYEQYF.

The rearrangement links TRBV19 to TRBJ1-6; D is undetermined. The CDR3 covers 17 residues. The V end lost 3 bases, the J end lost 5 bases, and 17 bases lay between the germline ends. Looked up from germline, CDR1 is LNHDA and CDR2 is SQIVND (reference sequence). The CDR3 DNA follows: TGTGCCAGTAGTATTCTCCTATCAGGAAGGAATAATTCACCCCTCCACTTT. Its translation: CASSILLSGRNNSPLHF.

The J gene is TRBJ2-7, the V gene TRBV12-3 or TRBV12-4, with 9 bases fitting TRBD1. The CDR3 spans 15 residues. The J segment lost 3 bases and the V segment lost 3 bases, leaving 6 bases of the junction unmatched. The CDR3 is CASSFRGQGFYEQYF. Here the CDR3 DNA reads TGTGCCAGCAGTTTTCGGGGACAGGGATTCTACGAGCAGTACTTC.

This clonotype turned up a few times. The CDR3 spells CASSQEASGRGEQFF. The DNA of the CDR3 is TGTGCCAGCAGCCAAGAAGCTAGCGGGAGGGGTGAGCAGTTCTTC. V is TRBV4-2 and J is TRBJ2-1; TRBD2 agrees at 12 bases. V lost 0 bases and J lost 9; bases outside the gene matches: 3. This CDR3 comprises 15 residues. Germline CDR1 is LGHNA and CDR2 is YNFKEQ.

This chain joins TRBV12-3 or TRBV12-4 and TRBJ2-3, with 13 positions matching TRBD2. V lost 5 bases, J lost 3 bases, and 2 bases stayed unmatched. The CDR3 is 15 residues long. The DNA of the CDR3 is TGTGCCAGCAGTGCGGGACTAGCGGGAACAGATACGCAGTATTTT. Amino acids: CASSAGLAGTDTQYF.

V and J are TRBV6-2 or TRBV6-3 and TRBJ2-1, with TRBD2 matching over 14 bases. Germline V CDR1 and CDR2: MNHEY, SVGEGT. Germline trimming cut 8 bases from V and 10 bases from J; bases unmatched to any gene: 10. This CDR3 is built from 15 residues. The CDR3 nucleotides are TGTGCCAGCGGAATCGGGACTAGCGGGGGTCAGGAGCAGTTCTTC. It is translated as CASGIGTSGGQEQFF.

The CDR3 spells CASTISLREAGTGELFF. In DNA, the CDR3 is TGTGCCAGCACCATAAGCCTACGGGAGGCTGGCACCGGGGAGCTGTTTTTT. J is TRBJ2-2 and V is TRBV7-9; 7 bases line up with TRBD2. The J segment lost 4 bases and the V segment lost 7 bases, leaving 15 bases of the junction unmatched. The CDR3 contains 17 residues. The V gene's germline CDR1 is SEHNR and CDR2 FQNEAQ (reference sequence). Combining the CDR3 with reference TRBV7-9 and TRBJ2-2 gives the whole variable domain DTGVSQNPRHKITKRGQNVTFRCDPISEHNRLYWYRQTLGQGPEFLTYFQNEAQLEKSRLLSDRFSAERPKGSFSTLEIQRTEQGDSAMYLCASTISLREAGTGELFFGEGSRLTVL.

Only a few counts were recorded for this clonotype. The chain joins TRBV6-1 to TRBJ2-7; D is unresolved. The CDR3 loop spans 14 amino acids. V was cut by 3 bases and J by 6 bases, with 15 bases left in between. CDR1 is MNHNS and CDR2 is SASEGT in the germline V gene. The CDR3 DNA sequence: TGTGCCAGCAGTGATCTTTGGCCTGGCGGCGAGCAGTACTTC. Amino acid sequence: CASSDLWPGGEQYF.

The chain couples TRBV7-9 to TRBJ2-7; 9 nucleotides align to TRBD2. Germline loops: CDR1 SEHNR, CDR2 FQNEAQ (reference sequence). V lost 3 bases and J lost 2; bases outside the gene matches: 8. This CDR3 spans 16 amino acids. The CDR3, as DNA: TGTGCCAGCAGCTTCGGTTTAGCGGGGGAGCCCTACGAGCAGTACTTC. The encoded protein is CASSFGLAGEPYEQYF.

The table lists this clonotype with a count of one. A much more abundant neighbour one base away suggests this may be a read error. The gene calls are TRBV4-3 and TRBJ1-3; D unresolved. V was clipped by 0 bases and J by 0 bases, with 3 bases between them. The CDR3 consists of 14 residues. Germline-derived CDR1 and CDR2 are LGHNA and YSLEER. CDR3 in DNA: TGCGCCAGCAGCCAAGAGGTCTCTGGAAACACCATATATTTT. Amino acid sequence: CASSQEVSGNTIYF.

This clonotype was seen more than once but under ten times. The rearrangement joins TRBV4-3 to TRBJ1-4, with 9 bases identical to TRBD1. After removal of 1 base from V and 6 bases from J, the junction contained 0 bases not matched to a gene. The germline V gene encodes CDR1 LGHNA and CDR2 YSLEER. This CDR3 has 14 amino acids. The DNA for the CDR3 is TGCGCCAGCAGCCAAGGACAGGGGGATGAAAAACTGTTTTTT. Its translation is CASSQGQGDEKLFF.

This clonotype was observed many times. The rearrangement uses TRBV5-1 and TRBJ1-1; D is unresolved. There are 14 residues in the CDR3. Trimming removed 0 bases from V and 2 bases from J, with 8 bases in between. Germline lookup yields CDR1 SGHRS and CDR2 YFSETQ. CDR3 protein: CASSLDSGNTEAFF. The CDR3 DNA sequence: TGCGCCAGCAGCTTGGATTCAGGAAACACTGAAGCTTTCTTT.

The genes are TRBV20-1 and TRBJ2-1; TRBD2 aligns across 7 bases. Germline lookup yields CDR1 DFQATT and CDR2 SNEGSKA (reference sequence). The CDR3 runs to 12 residues. V shed 2 bases and J 10 bases; nucleotides not matched to a gene: 5. The CDR3 loop reads CSARPTSREQFF. DNA for the CDR3: TGCAGTGCTAGACCGACTAGCAGGGAGCAGTTCTTC.

This chain connects TRBV5-1 to TRBJ2-1, with TRBD2 matching 7 bases. Unmatched junction bases numbered 11, after V lost 4 bases and J lost 7 bases. Germline lookup yields CDR1 SGHRS and CDR2 YFSETQ. This CDR3 has 15 amino acids. CDR3 region: CASSPFLRERNEQFF. As DNA, the CDR3 is TGCGCCAGCAGCCCCTTTCTGCGGGAGAGAAATGAGCAGTTCTTC.

This clonotype was counted between two and nine times. V gene TRBV3-1 combines with J gene TRBJ2-3; TRBD2 matches at 7 bases. Trimming took 6 bases from V and 2 from J; bases not matched to a gene: 11. Germline assignment: CDR1 LGHDT and CDR2 YNNKEL (reference sequence). This CDR3 spans 16 amino acids. CDR3 coding DNA: TGTGCCAGCAGGAGGACAAGCGGGGTACTCACAGATACGCAGTATTTT. It specifies CASRRTSGVLTDTQYF.

The gene calls are TRBV29-1 and TRBJ2-7; 10 nucleotides agree with TRBD2. Germline V gene sequence: CDR1 SQVTM, CDR2 ANQGSEA. V lost 7 bases to trimming and J lost 0 bases; unmatched junction nucleotides: 6. The CDR3 is 14 residues long. The CDR3 here is CSGLAGADSYEQYF. The CDR3, as DNA: TGCAGCGGCCTAGCGGGAGCGGACTCCTACGAGCAGTACTTC.

This clonotype turned up a few times. The chain is built from TRBV4-1 and TRBJ1-1; the D is unclear. CDR1 MGHRA and CDR2 YSYEKL come from the germline V gene. The CDR3 loop spans 15 amino acids. V was cut by 4 bases and J by 0 bases, with 12 bases left in between. This CDR3 is CASSPRPAVNTEAFF. As DNA, the CDR3 is TGCGCCAGCAGCCCCAGGCCCGCGGTGAACACTGAAGCTTTCTTT.

This chain joins TRBV28 and TRBJ2-7, with 7 nucleotides matching TRBD1. The germline V gene encodes CDR1 MDHEN and CDR2 SYDVKM. CDR3 length: 13 amino acids. V was pared by 6 bases and J by 12 bases, with 14 bases of the junction left unmatched. The CDR3 nucleotides read TGTGCCAGCAGCCAATCTAAGTACAGGGGTTCGTACTTC. It is translated as CASSQSKYRGSYF. Variable domain in full (rest from reference TRBV28 and TRBJ2-7): DVKVTQSSRYLVKRTGEKVFLECVQDMDHENMFWYRQDPGLGLRLIYFSYDVKMKEKGDIPEGYSVSREKKERFSLILESASTNQTSMYLCASSQSKYRGSYFGPGTRLTVT.